Here is one T cell receptor beta chain with its context. Germline V CDR1 and CDR2: SNHLY, FYNNEI. J was trimmed by 2 bases and V by 2 bases; bases with no gene match: 10. The CDR3 runs to 17 residues. This record belongs to a study of T cells after posttransplantation cyclophosphamide. Busulfan-fludarabine conditioning, marrow transplant, and cyclophosphamide on days +3 and +4 were administered. Here immunoSEQ multiplex PCR was the method, and the copy in TCRdb shows in-frame clones only, minus some. The data show tens of thousands of clones, with around 80% seen just once and roughly 8.1% held by the top ten.

V gene TRBV2 combines with J gene TRBJ2-3, with 7 bases aligning to TRBD2. The sample was CD4+ T cells sorted from blood, taken 1,900 to 2,000 days after a stem cell transplant with posttransplant cyclophosphamide. This clonotype was obtained from a female patient in her forties who received an allogeneic stem cell transplant from a related donor, was CMV-positive, and had no GVHD. A share of the T cells may be of graft donor origin. CDR3 loop: CASSEKRAGFLTDTQYF. Written as DNA, the CDR3 is TGTGCCAGCAGTGAAAAACGAGCGGGGTTCCTCACAGATACGCAGTATTTT. The whole variable domain, filled in from reference TRBV2 and TRBJ2-3, reads EPEVTQTPSHQVTQMGQEVILRCVPISNHLYFYWYRQILGQKVEFLVSFYNNEISEKSEIFDDQFSVERPDGSNFTLKIRSTKLEDSAMYFCASSEKRAGFLTDTQYFGPGTRLTVL.